Listed here is a single T cell receptor (beta chain). Its antigen remains unidentified. The data derive from a study of a mutant IDH1 vaccine in newly diagnosed glioma. CDR3 size: 12 residues. Per germline, CDR1 MNHNS and CDR2 SASEGT. V lost 4 bases and J lost 6, with 8 bases in between. Regarding time point: week 11, during vaccination. What each vaccine dose contained was 300 ug of mutant IDH1 20-mer peptide, accompanied by topical imiquimod. Some clones are missing from TCRdb's copy, which holds only in-frame ones; the method was immunoSEQ multiplex PCR. The table lists about 40,000 clones, 84% of them singletons.

The chain uses TRBV6-1 and TRBJ2-3; no reliable D call. Material: PBMCs, obtained from a glioma patient whose treatment included an IDH1 peptide vaccine. This sequence was found in a man in his forties with glioma. CDR3 sequence reads: CASSAERDTQYF. Written as DNA, the CDR3 is TGTGCCAGCAGTGCGGAACGGGATACGCAGTATTTT.